The TCR beta chain under discussion was sequenced for a study of molecular identifiers for immune sequencing clone quantification (dated 2018 in TCRdb). For the study in its entirety: For a replicate experiment, RNA from roughly 20,000 or 100,000 naive CD8 T cells was divided into five aliquots, and four of the five aliquots were sequenced. This methods study benchmarked molecular-identifier clustering-based TCR repertoire sequencing (MIDCIRS) and TCR RNA copy counting, using CD8 T cells to do so.

Libraries of naive CD8 T cells were built from anywhere between roughly 19,000 and 1,000,000 sorted cells, with 10%, 30% or 50% of the purified RNA used. Naive CD8 T cells were FACS-sorted as CD8+CD4-CCR7+CD45RA+ on a BD FACSAria II into RLT Plus buffer. To test detection sensitivity, Jurkat RNA equal to around nine TCR copies was added to samples of roughly 19,000-1,100,000 naive CD8 T cells. CD8 T cells were enriched with RosetteSep CD8+ T Cell Enrichment Cocktail and Ficoll-Paque, followed by ACK red cell lysis. Findings and caveats that apply to the study as a whole: A single cell's worth of spiked-in Jurkat TCR RNA was reported detectable even among 900,000 to 1,000,000 naive CD8 T cells. About 3 recovered TCR RNA copies per cell were obtained by modeling, versus around 9.8 by digital PCR, implying a capture efficiency of about 30%. When barcode sub-clustering was left out, chimeric consensus sequences inflated TCR diversity, with chimeras reaching as high as 47%. Highly expanded clone sizes could be underestimated because identical TCR molecules may share a barcode. In CMV-specific effector cells, clones with more than 20 RNA copies contained over 98% of molecules, whereas in naive cells such clones contained under 1% of molecules. The naive libraries included spiked-in Jurkat TCR RNA (roughly 11 copies' worth), and this RNA is not part of the donor repertoire.

The cysteine opens and the phenylalanine closes a CDR3 of 19 amino acids. The sequence is cut down to CDR3 DNA, 57 bases in frame from base 1. The germline V gene (reference sequence) supplies CDR1 LNHDA and CDR2 SQIVND. V is clipped by 6 bases and J by 0 bases, and the sequence between their germline boundaries is 21 bases long. Comments on this clonotype: Its antigen is currently not known. A much bigger clone sits one base away, suggesting this may be a read error.

Library method: PCR. TCRdb records Illumina HiSeq 4000 as the sequencer. Bulk TCR libraries were prepared as previously described, using TCR primers listed in Table S5. Purification of total RNA was performed with the Qiagen AllPrep DNA/RNA kit. Before analysis, reads from multiple sequencing runs of one library were combined. On the authors' methods: Reads were retained only if an exact TCR constant sequence was present, and the retained reads were trimmed to 150 nt and grouped according to their 12-nt molecular barcodes. Reads in each barcode group were sub-clustered using a 15% Levenshtein threshold, and a quality-weighted consensus sequence was built for each RNA molecule. Non-functional sequences were excluded, and lower-count sequences lying one edit away from another sequence were also excluded. Barcode sub-clusters with fewer than 20% of the maximum read count were removed, based on fitting two negative binomial distributions. The public reads were run again by TCRdb, first through fastp at Q25 and then through MiXCR, and only productive beta chains were kept. Each record represents a unique CDR3 protein, reported with the most common genes and DNA among its rows. In this record, the V and J calls reflect TCRdb's handling and not the investigators' own analysis. This sample is represented by about half a million distinct CDR3 sequences; around 21% of them were singletons. The ten biggest clones cover roughly 0.81% of the sample.

Sequenced sample: naive CD8+ T cells from blood, with Jurkat cell RNA spiked in. The cell subset or site label on this specimen signifies: FACS-sorted CD8+CD4-CCR7+CD45RA+ naive T cells. The receptor chain draws on TRBV19 and TRBJ2-6; a tentative D call is TRBD1 (5 bases match). The TCR sequence derives from a human donor in good health. Some libraries in this study had Jurkat cell RNA spiked in. The CDR3 region: CASSLHGADTLSGANVLTF. The DNA sequence is given as TGTGCCAGTAGCCTACATGGGGCCGACACCCTCTCTGGGGCCAACGTCCTGACTTTC.